Each of the 2 T cell receptor beta chains below was sequenced from the same sample in a study of shared clonotypes between healthy human individuals. The repertoire was sequenced with immunoSEQ multiplex PCR; TCRdb's copy has only in-frame clones and lacks some. The table lists about 990,000 clones, about four fifths of them singletons. The sample taken for sequencing was memory CD4+ T cells from PBMCs. The subset: CD45RA-negative fraction. The source of these receptors is a man aged 18-30 years in good health. Some clones in this sample may be carry-over from other donors' samples.

This chain links TRBV2 with TRBJ1-2; possible D gene TRBD1, 6 bases. Trimming stripped 5 bases from V and 5 bases from J, with 12 bases between. The CDR3 totals 13 residues. Germline CDR1 SNHLY, CDR2 FYNNEI. CDR3 amino acids: CASSSGQFYGYTF. CDR3 DNA sequence: TGTGCCAGCAGTTCAGGACAGTTTTATGGCTACACCTTC.

The V and J genes are TRBV7-9 and TRBJ1-1; D ambiguous. This CDR3 has 11 amino acids. V was shortened by 1 base and J by 6 bases, with 3 bases between the two germline ends. Germline CDR1 is SEHNR and CDR2 is FQNEAQ (reference sequence). CDR3 bases: TGTGCCAGCAGCTTAGTTGCTGAAGCTTTCTTT. It specifies CASSLVAEAFF.